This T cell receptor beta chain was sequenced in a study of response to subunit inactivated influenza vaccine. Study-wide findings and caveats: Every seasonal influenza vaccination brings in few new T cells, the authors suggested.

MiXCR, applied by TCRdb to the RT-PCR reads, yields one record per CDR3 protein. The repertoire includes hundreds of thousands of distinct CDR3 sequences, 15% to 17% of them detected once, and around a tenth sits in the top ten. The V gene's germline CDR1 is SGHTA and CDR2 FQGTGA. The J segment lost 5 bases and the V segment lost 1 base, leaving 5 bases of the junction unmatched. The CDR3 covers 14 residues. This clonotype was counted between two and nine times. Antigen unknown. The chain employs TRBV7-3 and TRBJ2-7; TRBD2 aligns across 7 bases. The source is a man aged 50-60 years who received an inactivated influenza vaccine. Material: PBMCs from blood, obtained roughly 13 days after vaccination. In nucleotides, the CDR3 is TGTGCCAGCAGCTTAAGCGGGAGTAGGAACGAGCAGTACTTC. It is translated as CASSLSGSRNEQYF.